One T cell receptor beta chain is described in this entry. The antigen remains undetermined. The record originates from a study of T cell repertoires in cytomegalovirus infection. For the study at large: Peptides in the study included HLA-C-restricted and HLA-B-restricted CMV epitopes. A matching HLA type, together with CMV infection, was signaled by public TCR beta signatures.

TCRdb reanalysed the reads using MiXCR and keeps one entry per CDR3 protein. The data hold approximately 910,000 distinct CDR3 sequences, with roughly 30% observed a single time. Looked up from germline, CDR1 is MNHNS and CDR2 is SASEGT. This CDR3 region has 15 residues. Trimming stripped 2 bases from V and 2 bases from J, with 13 bases between. The study, taken as a whole, reports: Pooled public TCR beta family frequency picked out CMV carriers with the relevant HLA. The ex vivo response showed dominance by HLA-C-restricted CMV-specific TCR beta clonotypes.

The receptor comes from a human donor in good health (CMV status not recorded). Some clones in this sample may be carry-over from other donors' samples. This chain links TRBV6-1 with TRBJ2-7, with D perhaps matching TRBD1 (6 bases). The starting material was cultured CD8+ T cells from PBMCs, obtained from culture after CMV antigen stimulation. DNA of the CDR3: TGTGCCAGCAGTGAACTAGGAACAGGGCCCTACGAGCAGTACGTC. Residues: CASSELGTGPYEQYV.